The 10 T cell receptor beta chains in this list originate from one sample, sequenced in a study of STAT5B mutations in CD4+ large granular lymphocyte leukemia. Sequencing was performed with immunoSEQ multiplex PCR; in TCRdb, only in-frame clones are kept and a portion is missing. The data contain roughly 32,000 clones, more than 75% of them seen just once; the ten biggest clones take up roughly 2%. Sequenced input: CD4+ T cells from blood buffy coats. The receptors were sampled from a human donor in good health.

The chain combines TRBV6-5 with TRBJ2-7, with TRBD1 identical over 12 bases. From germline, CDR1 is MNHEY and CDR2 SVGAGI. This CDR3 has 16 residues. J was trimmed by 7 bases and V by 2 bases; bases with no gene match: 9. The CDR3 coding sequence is TGTGCCAGCAGTTACGAGGGGACAGGGGGCCGATGGGAGCAGTACTTC. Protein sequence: CASSYEGTGGRWEQYF.

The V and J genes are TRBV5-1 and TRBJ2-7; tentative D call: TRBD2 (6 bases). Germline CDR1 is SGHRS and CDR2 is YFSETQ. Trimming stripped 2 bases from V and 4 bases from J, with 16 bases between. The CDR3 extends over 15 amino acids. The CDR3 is CASSFGGAKEYEQYF. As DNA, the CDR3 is TGCGCCAGCAGCTTCGGGGGTGCCAAGGAATACGAGCAGTACTTC. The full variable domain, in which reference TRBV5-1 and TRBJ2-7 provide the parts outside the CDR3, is KAGVTQTPRYLIKTRGQQVTLSCSPISGHRSVSWYQQTPGQGLQFLFEYFSETQRNKGNFPGRFSGRQFSNSRSEMNVSTLELGDSALYLCASSFGGAKEYEQYFGPGTRLTVT.

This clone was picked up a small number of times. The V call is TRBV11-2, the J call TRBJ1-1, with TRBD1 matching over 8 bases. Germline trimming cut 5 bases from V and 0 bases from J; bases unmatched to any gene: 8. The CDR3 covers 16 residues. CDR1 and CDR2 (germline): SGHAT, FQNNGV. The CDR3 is CASSRTSGGLNTEAFF. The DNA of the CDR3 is TGTGCCAGCAGCCGTACGTCAGGGGGCCTGAACACTGAAGCTTTCTTT.

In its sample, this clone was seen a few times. CDR3 loop: CASRSLNTEAFF. The CDR3 nucleotides read TGTGCCAGCAGGAGCCTGAACACTGAAGCTTTCTTT. The chain carries TRBV28 and TRBJ1-1; D not resolved. CDR3 length: 12 amino acids. The V gene's germline CDR1 is MDHEN and CDR2 SYDVKM. V was clipped by 6 bases and J by 0 bases, with 5 bases between them. Looking up the rest from reference TRBV28 and TRBJ1-1 gives the full variable domain: DVKVTQSSRYLVKRTGEKVFLECVQDMDHENMFWYRQDPGLGLRLIYFSYDVKMKEKGDIPEGYSVSREKKERFSLILESASTNQTSMYLCASRSLNTEAFFGQGTRLTVV.

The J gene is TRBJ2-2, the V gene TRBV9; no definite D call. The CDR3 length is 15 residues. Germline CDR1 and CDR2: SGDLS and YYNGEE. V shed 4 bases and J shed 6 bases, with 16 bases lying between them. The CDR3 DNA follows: TGTGCCAGCAGCCCTCGATTCTCCGATCCCGGGGAGCTGTTTTTT. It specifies CASSPRFSDPGELFF.

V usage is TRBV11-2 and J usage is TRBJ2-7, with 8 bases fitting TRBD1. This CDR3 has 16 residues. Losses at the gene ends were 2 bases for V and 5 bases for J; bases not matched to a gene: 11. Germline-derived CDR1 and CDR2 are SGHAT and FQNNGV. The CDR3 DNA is TGTGCCAGCAGCTTAATTCGGGACAGGTCTTTCAACGAGCAGTACTTC. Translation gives CASSLIRDRSFNEQYF.

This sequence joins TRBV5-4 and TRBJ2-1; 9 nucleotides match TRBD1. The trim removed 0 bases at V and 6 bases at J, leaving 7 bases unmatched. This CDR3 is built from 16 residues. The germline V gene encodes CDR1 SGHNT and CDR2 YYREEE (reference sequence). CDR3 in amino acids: CASSLARDRVANEQFF. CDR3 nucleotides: TGTGCCAGCAGCTTGGCTAGGGACAGGGTCGCCAATGAGCAGTTCTTC.

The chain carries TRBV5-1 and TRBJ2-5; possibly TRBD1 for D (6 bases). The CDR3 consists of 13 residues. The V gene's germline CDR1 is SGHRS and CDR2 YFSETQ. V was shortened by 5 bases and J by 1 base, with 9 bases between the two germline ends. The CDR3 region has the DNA TGCGCCAGCAGTAGGACAGCCCAAGAGACCCAGTACTTC. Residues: CASSRTAQETQYF.

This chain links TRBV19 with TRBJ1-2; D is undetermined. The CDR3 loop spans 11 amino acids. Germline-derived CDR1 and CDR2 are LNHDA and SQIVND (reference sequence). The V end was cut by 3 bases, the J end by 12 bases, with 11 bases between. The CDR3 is CASSIFQVHTF. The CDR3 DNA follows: TGTGCCAGTAGTATTTTTCAGGTGCACACCTTC.

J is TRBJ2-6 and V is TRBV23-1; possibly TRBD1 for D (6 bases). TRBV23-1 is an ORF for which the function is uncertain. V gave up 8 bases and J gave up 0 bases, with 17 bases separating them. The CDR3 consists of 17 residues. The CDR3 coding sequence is TGCGCCAGCGAGGCGGACAGCCCCTCCTCTGGGGCCAACGTCCTGACTTTC. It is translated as CASEADSPSSGANVLTF.